These 14 T cell receptor beta chains came from one sample sequenced in a study of shared T cell receptors in the human thymus. The method was immunoSEQ multiplex PCR; TCRdb's version includes in-frame clones alone and lacks a portion of them. Counted here are fewer than 700,000 clones, approximately 87% occurring once; the ten biggest clones make up around 0.01%. These data were likewise used in another study, on human thymus T cells.

The specimen sequenced was thymocytes. The receptors were gathered from a boy younger than two with a congenital heart defect.

The V and J genes are TRBV11-3 and TRBJ2-2, with 9 bases identical to TRBD1. Germline V gives CDR1 SGHNT, CDR2 YENEEA. The CDR3 has 16 residues. The V segment lost 1 base and the J segment 2 bases; nucleotides outside the gene matches: 2. CDR3 in DNA: TGTGCCAGCAGCTTAGGGGGACAGGGTAACACCGGGGAGCTGTTTTTT. Encoded protein: CASSLGGQGNTGELFF. The variable domain in full, completed from reference TRBV11-3 and TRBJ2-2, reads EAGVVQSPRYKIIEKKQPVAFWCNPISGHNTLYWYLQNLGQGPELLIRYENEEAVDDSQLPKDRFSAERLKGVDSTLKIQPAELGDSAVYLCASSLGGQGNTGELFFGEGSRLTVL.

The V gene is TRBV9, the J gene TRBJ1-2; the match to TRBD1 covers 7 bases. The CDR3 extends over 16 amino acids. V lost 4 bases to trimming and J lost 2 bases; unmatched junction nucleotides: 11. CDR1 and CDR2 from the germline V gene are SGDLS and YYNGEE. CDR3 residues: CASSRPIGQANYGYTF. The CDR3 nucleotides read TGTGCCAGCAGCCGGCCCATTGGACAGGCAAACTATGGCTACACCTTC.

In the case of this clone: The CDR3 does not end in the conserved phenylalanine or tryptophan, so this is likely a read error. The limits of the CDR3 on the DNA are not certain, so only TCRdb's listed CDR3 is given. This rearrangement joins TRBV10-1 to TRBJ2-7; TRBD2 reflects the table's D call only, with no check against the DNA. With termini counted, the CDR3 has 10 amino acids. Germline V gives CDR1 WNHNN, CDR2 SYGVQD (reference sequence). The CDR3 sequence is CASSGGLPGG.

The chain recombines TRBV2 with TRBJ2-3, with a tentative D call TRBD2 (6 bases). Trimming cost V 7 bases and J 4 bases, with 21 bases left between them. CDR3 length equals 16 residues. Per germline, CDR1 SNHLY and CDR2 FYNNEI. The CDR3 region has the DNA TGTGCCAGCAACGATCCGACGGGAGCTTCCCCAGATACGCAGTATTTT. This gives the protein CASNDPTGASPDTQYF.

This chain links TRBV20-1 with TRBJ2-3, with 7 bases aligning to TRBD2. The length of the CDR3 is 9 residues. CDR1 and CDR2 (germline): DFQATT, SNEGSKA (reference sequence). The chain's CDR3 is CRPSGVSYF. The CDR3 coding sequence is TGCAGACCGAGCGGGGTGTCGTATTTT.

The chain is built from TRBV7-6 and TRBJ2-1; D is perhaps TRBD2 (6 bases). The CDR3 sequence is 15 residues long. The germline V and J ends were trimmed by 1 base and 6 bases, with 13 bases remaining between them. Germline CDR1 and CDR2: SGHVS and FNYEAQ. This CDR3 reads CASSLGRESPNEQFF. The CDR3 DNA reads TGTGCCAGCAGCTTAGGACGGGAGTCACCCAATGAGCAGTTCTTC.

This clone appeared a few times. This chain uses TRBV11-2 with TRBJ2-7, with D maybe TRBD1 (6 bases). CDR1 is SGHAT and CDR2 is FQNNGV in the germline V gene. The CDR3 is 14 amino acids. V shed 1 base and J shed 4 bases, with 11 bases lying between them. Written as DNA, the CDR3 is TGTGCCAGCAGCTTAGTGGTCAGGGGATACGAGCAGTACTTC. It is translated as CASSLVVRGYEQYF.

V and J are TRBV19 and TRBJ1-1; possible D gene TRBD1, 5 bases. V was shortened by 6 bases and J by 4 bases, with 12 bases between the two germline ends. CDR1 is LNHDA, CDR2 SQIVND, per germline (reference sequence). The CDR3 totals 13 residues. The CDR3 region is CASRQEWGTEAFF. The CDR3 bases are TGTGCCAGTAGACAGGAGTGGGGCACTGAAGCTTTCTTT.

The chain uses TRBV30 and TRBJ2-3; 11 bases align to TRBD2. V lost 1 base and J lost 2; bases outside the gene matches: 5. CDR3 length: 16 residues. CDR1 GTSNPN and CDR2 SVGIG come from the germline V gene (reference sequence). The CDR3 spells CAWSGGLAGITDTQYF. CDR3 in DNA: TGTGCCTGGAGTGGCGGACTAGCGGGTATCACAGATACGCAGTATTTT.

This sequence joins TRBV20-1 and TRBJ1-1; D is ambiguous. Per the germline V gene, CDR1 is DFQATT and CDR2 is SNEGSKA (reference sequence). Between the trimmed V and J ends, which lost 7 bases and 2 bases, there was a span of 8 bases. CDR3 length: 11 residues. The CDR3 sequence: CSGHINTEAFF. The CDR3 bases are TGCAGTGGTCACATCAACACTGAAGCTTTCTTT.

This chain connects TRBV23-1 to TRBJ2-2; D perhaps matches TRBD2 (7 bases). TRBV23-1 is assigned to the ORF class and has an uncertain function. The V end was cut by 4 bases, the J end by 2 bases, with 14 bases between. The CDR3 runs to 16 residues. The CDR3 is CASSPGPGGNTGELFF. In DNA form, the CDR3 reads TGCGCCAGCAGTCCAGGACCGGGGGGCAACACCGGGGAGCTGTTTTTT.

The chain joins TRBV5-4 to TRBJ2-4, with TRBD2 identical over 10 bases. The CDR3 sequence is 19 residues long. Germline V gene sequence: CDR1 SGHNT, CDR2 YYREEE (reference sequence). Trimming at V came to 1 base and at J to 1 base, leaving 11 bases not matched to a gene. The chain's CDR3 is CASSLWLAGDGAAKNIQYF. CDR3 sequence (DNA): TGTGCCAGCAGCTTGTGGCTAGCGGGAGATGGCGCGGCCAAAAACATTCAGTACTTC.

The chain couples TRBV30 to TRBJ2-7, with D perhaps TRBD1 (5 bases). This CDR3 region has 14 residues. CDR1 and CDR2 (germline): GTSNPN, SVGIG (reference sequence). Deletions cut 3 bases from V and 0 bases from J, with 12 bases between. CDR3 sequence (DNA): TGTGCCTGGAGCGGGCAAGACAGCTCCTACGAGCAGTACTTC. It specifies CAWSGQDSSYEQYF.

The chain has TRBV6-1 and TRBJ2-7; D is perhaps TRBD2 (5 bases). Germline CDR1 is MNHNS and CDR2 is SASEGT. V was cut by 2 bases and J by 0 bases, with 11 bases left in between. The CDR3 loop spans 15 amino acids. CDR3 nucleotide sequence: TGTGCCAGCAGTGAAATACGAGGGAGCTCCTACGAGCAGTACTTC. Residues: CASSEIRGSSYEQYF.